This is a list of T cell receptor beta chains from one sample in a study of shared clonotypes between healthy human individuals. Here immunoSEQ multiplex PCR was the method, and the copy in TCRdb shows in-frame clones only, minus some. The repertoire holds around 430,000 clones, with about 76% as singletons. Input material: PBMCs. The receptors were gathered from a woman between 40 and 55 years old in good health. Some clones in this sample may be carry-over from other donors' samples. The CDR3 runs from the conserved cysteine through the conserved F or W. The order of the fields is clone size, D gene, J gene, V gene, CDR3 DNA, CDR3 protein. A D gene is named only where the DNA matches it firmly. Clone size is not always given. Where it is, it says once, few, many or a class for expanded clones.

>few|.|TRBJ2-4|TRBV20-1
TGCAGTGGGGGTGTAGGGGACATTCAGTACTTC
CSGGVGDIQYF
>.|.|TRBJ2-7|TRBV30
TGTGCCTCAAGGACAGCATGGTACGAGCAGTACTTC
CASRTAWYEQYF
>.|TRBD2|TRBJ2-2|TRBV10-3
TGTGCCATCAGTGAGACTGAGCCGGGACTAGCTGGCACCGGGGAGCTGTTTTTT
CAISETEPGLAGTGELFF
>.|TRBD2|TRBJ2-1|TRBV7-9
TGTGCCAGCAGCTTTCTAAGGACTAGCGGGGGCTACAATGAGCAGTTCTTC
CASSFLRTSGGYNEQFF
>.|.|TRBJ2-3|TRBV30
TGTGCCTGGAGTGCAGATACGCAGTATTTT
CAWSADTQYF
>few|.|TRBJ2-7|TRBV2
TGTGCCAGCAGTGATTGGCGGGACACCTACGAGCAGTACTTC
CASSDWRDTYEQYF
>.|TRBD1|TRBJ2-2|TRBV11-2
TGTGCCAGCAGCTATCCGGGACAGGTGAACACCGGGGAGCTGTTTTTT
CASSYPGQVNTGELFF
>.|.|TRBJ2-3|TRBV5-1
TGCGCCAGCAGCTGGGGACCTCCGGAGGGCACAGATACGCAGTATTTT
CASSWGPPEGTDTQYF
>.|.|TRBJ2-7|TRBV30
TGTGCCTGTTCAGGGGGGTCCTACGAGCAGTACTTC
CACSGGSYEQYF
>once|.|TRBJ2-7|TRBV12-2
TGTGCAAGTCGCGCCGACTCCTACGAGCAGTACTTC
CASRADSYEQYF
>.|TRBD2|TRBJ2-1|TRBV9
TGTGCCAGCAGCGTATTGCGGGAGGGGAGTGAGCAGTTCTTC
CASSVLREGSEQFF
>.|.|TRBJ2-7|TRBV28
TGTGCCAGCACCGAGCCTATGGGCCGCAGCGAGCAGTACTTC
CASTEPMGRSEQYF
>once|TRBD1|TRBJ1-1|TRBV28
TGTGCCAGCAGCTCGGGACAGGGGAACACTGAAGCTTTCTTT
CASSSGQGNTEAFF
>.|TRBD1|TRBJ1-5|TRBV15
TGTGCCACCAGCAGAGGGGGACAGGGCCACTTCAATCAGCCCCAGCATTTT
CATSRGGQGHFNQPQHF
>.|.|TRBJ2-5|TRBV5-1
TGCGCCAGCAGCTGGACGGTCCGGGGGACCCAGTACTTC
CASSWTVRGTQYF
>few|.|TRBJ2-5|TRBV7-3
TGTGCCAGCAGTCCGGGGGCGCAAATCCAAGAGACCCAGTACTTC
CASSPGAQIQETQYF
>.|.|TRBJ2-4|TRBV7-9
TGTGCCAGCCTAGCTGGGGGCTCCAAAAACATTCAGTACTTC
CASLAGGSKNIQYF
>.|TRBD2|TRBJ2-2|TRBV5-1
TGCGCCAGCACCCCTCGGGCTAGCGGGTTCGGGGAGCTGTTTTTT
CASTPRASGFGELFF
>.|.|TRBJ1-3|TRBV30
TGTGCCTGCCCGAGGGGGGGCTCTGGAAACACCATATATTTT
CACPRGGSGNTIYF
>.|.|TRBJ1-2|TRBV30
TGTGCCTGGAGTGTATTAGCTTTCTATGGCTACACCTTC
CAWSVLAFYGYTF
>.|.|TRBJ1-4|TRBV10-3
TGTGCCATCAGTTCTGGGGAGGAGGAAAAACTGTTTTTT
CAISSGEEEKLFF
>.|.|TRBJ2-7|TRBV19
TGTGCCAGTAGTATCGCCGTGACAGTTCACTACGAGCAGTACTTC
CASSIAVTVHYEQYF
>once|.|TRBJ1-3|TRBV19
TGTGCCAGTAGTTACCTTTCGAGCTCTGGAAACACCATATATTTT
CASSYLSSSGNTIYF
>.|.|TRBJ2-7|TRBV7-9
TGTGCCAGCAGCTTGACGGGGGACGAGCAGTACTTC
CASSLTGDEQYF
>.|.|TRBJ1-3|TRBV28
TGTGCCAGCAGTCTACAGGGATCCGGAAACACCATATATTTT
CASSLQGSGNTIYF
>.|TRBD2|TRBJ2-1|TRBV5-1
TGCGCCAGCAGCTTGCGGGCGGGAGTGGGTAATGAGCAGTTCTTC
CASSLRAGVGNEQFF
>.|TRBD2|TRBJ2-7|TRBV10-3
TGTGCCATCAGGCCTAGCGGGCCTTCCTACGAGCAGTACTTC
CAIRPSGPSYEQYF
>.|.|TRBJ1-2|TRBV5-4
TGTGCCAGCAGCTTGTCTCACGGTTTGAACTATGGCTACACCTTC
CASSLSHGLNYGYTF
>few|.|TRBJ1-1|TRBV9
TGTGCCAGCAGCGCGACAGCCACGAACACTGAAGCTTTCTTT
CASSATATNTEAFF
>once|TRBD2|TRBJ2-3|TRBV4-2
TGTGCCAGCAGCCAAGATGGTCCTAGCGGGAGTTCAGATACGCAGTATTTT
CASSQDGPSGSSDTQYF
>.|.|TRBJ2-5|TRBV6-5
TGTGCCAGCAGGCCGTCTGGACACCAAGAGACCCAGTACTTC
CASRPSGHQETQYF
>.|TRBD2|TRBJ2-2|TRBV2
TGTGCCAGCAGTCGAGCGGGAGTCTTAGTAACCGGGGAGCTGTTTTTT
CASSRAGVLVTGELFF
>.|.|TRBJ2-2|TRBV30
TGTGCCTGGCAGAAAGGGGGGGGCACCGGGGAGCTGTTTTTT
CAWQKGGGTGELFF
>.|.|TRBJ2-6|TRBV11-3
TGTGCCAGCAGCGCACGCTCATCTCGACAAAGTCGGGCCAACGTCCTGACTTTC
CASSARSSRQSRANVLTF
>.|TRBD2|TRBJ2-3|TRBV4-2
TGTGCCAGCAGCCGACTAGCGGCTAGCACAGATACGCAGTATTTT
CASSRLAASTDTQYF
>.|TRBD1|TRBJ2-5|TRBV7-8
TGTGCCAGCAGCTTGAACCAGGGGGTCGAGGAGACCCAGTACTTC
CASSLNQGVEETQYF
>.|TRBD2|TRBJ2-1|TRBV20-1
TGCAGTGCTATAGCGGGAGGGCACCAGTTCTTC
CSAIAGGHQFF
>.|TRBD2|TRBJ2-2|TRBV10-3
TGTGCCATCAGTCTAGCGGAGGGATCGACCGGGGAGCTGTTTTTT
CAISLAEGSTGELFF
>.|.|TRBJ1-1|TRBV6-5
TGTGCCAGCAGCGCAGGGCCGGCCACTGAAGCTTTCTTT
CASSAGPATEAFF
>.|TRBD2|TRBJ2-5|TRBV11-3
TGTGCCAGCAGCGTAAGCCCGGGACTAGGGGAGACCCAGTACTTC
CASSVSPGLGETQYF
>.|.|TRBJ1-3|TRBV25-1
TGTGCCAGCACCTCACGGACAGCAGGAAACACCATATATTTT
CASTSRTAGNTIYF
>.|.|TRBJ2-7|TRBV2
TGTGCCAGCCGGGTCCGAGCCTACGAGCAGTACTTC
CASRVRAYEQYF
>.|TRBD2|TRBJ2-1|TRBV6-4
TGTGCCAGCAGTGAAAAGGCGGGAGACTCCTACAATGAGCAGTTCTTC
CASSEKAGDSYNEQFF
>.|TRBD1|TRBJ2-7|TRBV4-2
TGTGCCAGCAGCCAGGGCGGGGGACAGGGTCGCGAGCAGTACTTC
CASSQGGGQGREQYF
>.|.|TRBJ1-3|TRBV4-3
TGCGCCAGCAGCCAAGCCGCCAACTCTGGAAACACCATATATTTT
CASSQAANSGNTIYF
>few|TRBD2|TRBJ2-3|TRBV7-2
TGTGCCAGCAGCTCCCTCGGGACTAGCGGGGGCACAGATACGCAGTATTTT
CASSSLGTSGGTDTQYF
>.|.|TRBJ2-7|TRBV30
TGTGCCTCGGCAGGGGAGTACTACGAGCAGTACTTC
CASAGEYYEQYF
>once|.|TRBJ2-7|TRBV27
TGTGCCAGCAGTCACGAAGCAGGGGTGGGCTACGAGCAGTACTTC
CASSHEAGVGYEQYF
>.|.|TRBJ2-7|TRBV9
TGTGCCAGCAGCGTAGCGACAAAAGGCGAGCAGTACTTC
CASSVATKGEQYF
>.|.|TRBJ1-1|TRBV6-1
TGTGCCAGCAGGACGGAGGGGGGGAACACTGAAGCTTTCTTT
CASRTEGGNTEAFF
>.|.|TRBJ2-1|TRBV27
TGTGCCAGCAGGACTCAGGGTAATGAGCAGTTCTTC
CASRTQGNEQFF
>.|.|TRBJ2-6|TRBV5-8
TGTGCCAGCAGCTTGGCGGGGGCTCCCTCTGGGGCCAACGTCCTGACTTTC
CASSLAGAPSGANVLTF
>once|.|TRBJ2-6|TRBV7-9
TGTGCCAGCAACCCCAGTGGGGCCAACGTCCTGACTTTC
CASNPSGANVLTF